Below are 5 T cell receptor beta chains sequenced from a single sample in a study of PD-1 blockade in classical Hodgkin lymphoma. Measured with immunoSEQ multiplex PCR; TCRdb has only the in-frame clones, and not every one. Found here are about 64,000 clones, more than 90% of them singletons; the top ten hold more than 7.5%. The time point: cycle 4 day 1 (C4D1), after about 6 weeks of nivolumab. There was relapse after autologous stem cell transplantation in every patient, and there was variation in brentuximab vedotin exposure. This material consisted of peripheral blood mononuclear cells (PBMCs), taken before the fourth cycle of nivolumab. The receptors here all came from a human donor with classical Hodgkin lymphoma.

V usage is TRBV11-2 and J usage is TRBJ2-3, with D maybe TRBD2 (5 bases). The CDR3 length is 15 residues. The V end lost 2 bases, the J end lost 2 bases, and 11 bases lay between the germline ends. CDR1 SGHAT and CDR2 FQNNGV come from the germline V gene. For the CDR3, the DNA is TGTGCCAGCAGCTTATTCCAGGACTCCACAGATACGCAGTATTTT. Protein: CASSLFQDSTDTQYF.

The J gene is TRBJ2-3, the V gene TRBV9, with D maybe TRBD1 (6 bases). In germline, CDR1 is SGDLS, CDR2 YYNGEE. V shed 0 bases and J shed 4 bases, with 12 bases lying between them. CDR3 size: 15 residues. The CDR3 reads CASSVEGTRPDTQYF. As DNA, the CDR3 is TGTGCCAGCAGCGTAGAGGGGACAAGGCCAGATACGCAGTATTTT. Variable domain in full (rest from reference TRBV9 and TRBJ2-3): DSGVTQTPKHLITATGQRVTLRCSPRSGDLSVYWYQQSLDQGLQFLIQYYNGEERAKGNILERFSAQQFPDLHSELNLSSLELGDSALYFCASSVEGTRPDTQYFGPGTRLTVL.

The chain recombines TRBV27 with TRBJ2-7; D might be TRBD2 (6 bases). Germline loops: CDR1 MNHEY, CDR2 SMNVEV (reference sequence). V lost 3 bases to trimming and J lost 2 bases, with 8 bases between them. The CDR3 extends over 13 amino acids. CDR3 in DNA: TGTGCCAGCAGTTTCGGGGGTACCTACGAGCAGTACTTC. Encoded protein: CASSFGGTYEQYF.

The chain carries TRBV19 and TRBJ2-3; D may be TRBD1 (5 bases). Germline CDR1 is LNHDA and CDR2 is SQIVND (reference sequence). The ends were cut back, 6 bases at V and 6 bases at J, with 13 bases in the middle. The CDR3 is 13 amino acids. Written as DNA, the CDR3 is TGTGCCAGTAGCAACAGGTTCGGCGATACGCAGTATTTT. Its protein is CASSNRFGDTQYF.

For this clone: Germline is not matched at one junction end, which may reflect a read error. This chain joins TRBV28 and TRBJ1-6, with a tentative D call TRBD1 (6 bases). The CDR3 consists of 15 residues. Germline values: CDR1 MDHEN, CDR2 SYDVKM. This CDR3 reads CASNLQGTYNSPLHF. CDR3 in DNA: TGTGCCAGCAATTTACAGGGAACCTATAATTCACCCCTCCACTTT. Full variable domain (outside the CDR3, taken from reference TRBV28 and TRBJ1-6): DVKVTQSSRYLVKRTGEKVFLECVQDMDHENMFWYRQDPGLGLRLIYFSYDVKMKEKGDIPEGYSVSREKKERFSLILESASTNQTSMYLCASNLQGTYNSPLHFGNGTRLTVT.